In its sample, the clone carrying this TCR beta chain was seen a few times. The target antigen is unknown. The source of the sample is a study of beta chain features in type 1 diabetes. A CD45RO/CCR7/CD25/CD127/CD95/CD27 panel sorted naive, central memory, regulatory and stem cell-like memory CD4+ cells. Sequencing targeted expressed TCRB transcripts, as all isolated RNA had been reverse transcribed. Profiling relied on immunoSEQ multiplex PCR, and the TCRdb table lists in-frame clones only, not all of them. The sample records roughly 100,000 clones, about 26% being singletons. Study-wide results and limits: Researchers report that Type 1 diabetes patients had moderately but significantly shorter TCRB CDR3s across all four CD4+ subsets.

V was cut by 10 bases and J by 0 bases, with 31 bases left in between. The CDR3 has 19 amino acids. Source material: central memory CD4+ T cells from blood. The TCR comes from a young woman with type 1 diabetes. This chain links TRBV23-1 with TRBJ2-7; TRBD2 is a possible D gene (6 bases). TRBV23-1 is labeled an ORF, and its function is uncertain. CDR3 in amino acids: CAKDLTGPQCGTTSYEQYF. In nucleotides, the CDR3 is TGCGCCAAGGACTTGACTGGACCTCAATGCGGGACGACCTCCTACGAGCAGTACTTC.